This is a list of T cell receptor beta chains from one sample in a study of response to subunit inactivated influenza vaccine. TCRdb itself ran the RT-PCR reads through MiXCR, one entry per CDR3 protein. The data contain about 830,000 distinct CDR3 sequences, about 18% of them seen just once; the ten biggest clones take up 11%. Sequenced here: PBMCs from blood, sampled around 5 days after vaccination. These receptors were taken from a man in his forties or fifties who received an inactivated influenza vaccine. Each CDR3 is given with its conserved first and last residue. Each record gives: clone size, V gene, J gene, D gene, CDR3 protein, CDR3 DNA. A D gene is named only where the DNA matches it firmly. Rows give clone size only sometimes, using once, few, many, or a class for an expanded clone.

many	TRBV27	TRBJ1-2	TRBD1	CASKRTGGYGYTF	TGTGCCAGCAAACGGACAGGGGGGTATGGCTACACCTTC
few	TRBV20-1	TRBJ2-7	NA	CSARRLPPISYEQYF	TGCAGTGCCCGGCGGCTGCCACCGATCTCCTACGAGCAGTACTTC
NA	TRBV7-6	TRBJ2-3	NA	CASSLTFRGGTDTQYF	TGTGCCAGCAGCTTAACCTTCAGGGGGGGCACAGATACGCAGTATTTT
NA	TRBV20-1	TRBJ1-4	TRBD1	CSAETGRREKLFF	TGCAGTGCCGAGACAGGGAGGCGAGAAAAACTGTTTTTT
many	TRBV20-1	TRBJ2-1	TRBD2	CSANDLAGGPHEQFF	TGCAGTGCTAACGACCTAGCGGGGGGGCCCCATGAGCAGTTCTTC
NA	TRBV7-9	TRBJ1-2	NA	CASSLGLLGRANYGYTF	TGTGCCAGCAGCTTAGGGCTGTTGGGCAGGGCGAACTATGGCTACACCTTC
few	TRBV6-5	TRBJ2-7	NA	CASSYGGTASYEQYF	TGTGCCAGCAGCTACGGTGGGACGGCGTCCTACGAGCAGTACTTC
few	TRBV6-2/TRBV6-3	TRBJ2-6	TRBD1	CASSKTGGGSGANVLTF	TGTGCCAGCAGTAAGACAGGGGGCGGATCTGGGGCCAACGTCCTGACTTTC
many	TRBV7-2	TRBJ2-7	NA	CASSTDRVGYF	TGTGCCAGCAGCACTGACAGAGTTGGGTACTTC
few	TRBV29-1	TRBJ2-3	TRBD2	CSVASGGLTDTQYF	TGCAGCGTTGCTAGCGGGGGTCTGACAGATACGCAGTATTTT
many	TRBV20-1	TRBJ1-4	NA	CSVVINEKLFF	TGCAGTGTGGTGATTAATGAAAAACTGTTTTTT
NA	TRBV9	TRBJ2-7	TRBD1	CASSVGQGATYEQYF	TGTGCCAGCAGCGTTGGACAGGGGGCTACCTACGAGCAGTACTTC
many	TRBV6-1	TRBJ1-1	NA	CASSTGSRGTEAFF	TGTGCCAGCAGCACCGGGTCCCGGGGCACTGAAGCTTTCTTT
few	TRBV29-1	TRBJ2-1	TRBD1	CSVQRTGSTDEQFF	TGCAGCGTTCAGCGGACAGGGAGTACGGATGAGCAGTTCTTC
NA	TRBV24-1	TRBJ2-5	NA	CATSDSDTLRFETQYF	TGTGCCACCAGTGATTCGGACACGTTAAGGTTTGAGACCCAGTACTTC
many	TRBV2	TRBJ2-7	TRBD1	CASSWDRGDYEQYF	TGTGCCAGCAGTTGGGACAGGGGCGACTACGAGCAGTACTTC
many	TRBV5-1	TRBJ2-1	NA	CASSLNVGSSYNEQFF	TGCGCCAGCAGCTTGAATGTGGGGAGCTCCTACAATGAGCAGTTCTTC
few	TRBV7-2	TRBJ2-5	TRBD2	CASSLLAGREETQYF	TGTGCCAGCAGCTTGCTAGCGGGAAGGGAAGAGACCCAGTACTTC
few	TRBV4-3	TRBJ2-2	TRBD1	CASSQDSTGAGELFF	TGCGCCAGCAGCCAAGATTCCACAGGGGCCGGGGAGCTGTTTTTT
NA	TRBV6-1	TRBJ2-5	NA	CASIGQQETQYF	TGTGCCAGCATTGGGCAACAAGAGACCCAGTACTTC
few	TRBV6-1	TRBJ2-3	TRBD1	CASGSTGVDTQYF	TGTGCCAGCGGCTCGACAGGGGTGGATACGCAGTATTTT
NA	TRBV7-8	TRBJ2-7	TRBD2	CASSLVKGLDEQYF	TGTGCCAGCAGCTTAGTAAAGGGACTAGATGAGCAGTACTTC
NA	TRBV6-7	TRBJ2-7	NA	CASSYGPIHEQYF	TGTGCCAGCAGTTACGGCCCAATCCACGAGCAGTACTTC
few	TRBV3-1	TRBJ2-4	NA	CASSQSANIQYF	TGTGCCAGCAGCCAGTCCGCCAACATTCAGTACTTC
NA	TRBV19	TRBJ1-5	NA	CASRTDYSNQPQHF	TGTGCCAGTAGAACAGACTATAGCAATCAGCCCCAGCATTTT
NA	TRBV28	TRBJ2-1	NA	CASINGLAYNEQFF	TGTGCCAGCATCAATGGGCTAGCATACAATGAGCAGTTCTTC
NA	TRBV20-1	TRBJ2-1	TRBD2	CSANLAGGVNEQFF	TGCAGTGCTAATCTAGCGGGAGGGGTCAATGAGCAGTTCTTC
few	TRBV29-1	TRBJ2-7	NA	CSVAPRRAGYEQYF	TGCAGCGTCGCCCCAAGGAGGGCGGGCTACGAGCAGTACTTC
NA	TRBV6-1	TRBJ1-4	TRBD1	CASSETGGRQAF	TGTGCCAGCAGTGAAACAGGGGGCCGGCAAGCCTTT
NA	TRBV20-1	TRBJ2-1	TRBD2	CSAHSGRAKDEQFF	TGCAGTGCTCATAGCGGGAGGGCCAAGGATGAGCAGTTCTTC
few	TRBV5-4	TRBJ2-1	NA	CASSLGAYEQNEQFF	TGTGCCAGCAGCTTGGGGGCCTACGAGCAGAATGAGCAGTTCTTC
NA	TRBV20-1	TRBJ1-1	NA	CSARRGGAGNTEAFF	TGCAGTGCTAGAAGAGGGGGGGCGGGGAACACTGAAGCTTTCTTT
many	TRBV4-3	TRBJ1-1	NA	CASSQDFLGGTEAFF	TGCGCCAGCAGCCAAGATTTTTTGGGTGGAACTGAAGCTTTCTTT
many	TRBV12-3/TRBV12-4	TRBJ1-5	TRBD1	CASSLATGESQPQHF	TGTGCCAGCAGTTTAGCGACAGGGGAGAGTCAGCCCCAGCATTTT
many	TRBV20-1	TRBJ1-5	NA	CSARTGLNQPQHF	TGCAGTGCTAGGACAGGCCTCAATCAGCCCCAGCATTTT
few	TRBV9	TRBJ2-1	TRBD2	CASSPREGNNEQFF	TGTGCCAGCAGCCCACGGGAGGGGAACAATGAGCAGTTCTTC
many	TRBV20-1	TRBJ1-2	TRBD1	CSAAGTAYGYTF	TGCAGTGCTGCCGGGACAGCTTATGGCTACACCTTC
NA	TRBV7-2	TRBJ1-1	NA	CASSPWGIRNTEAFF	TGTGCCAGCAGCCCCTGGGGGATTCGGAACACTGAAGCTTTCTTT
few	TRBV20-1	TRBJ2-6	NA	CSARIGSSGANVLTF	TGCAGTGCTAGAATCGGAAGTTCTGGGGCCAACGTCCTGACTTTC
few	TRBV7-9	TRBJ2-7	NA	CASSPSGRTYEQYF	TGTGCCAGCAGCCCCTCAGGGCGTACCTACGAGCAGTACTTC
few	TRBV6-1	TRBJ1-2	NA	CASSPGSRNYGYTF	TGTGCCAGCAGCCCGGGGTCTCGGAACTATGGCTACACCTTC
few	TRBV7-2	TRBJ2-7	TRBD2	CASSLGSGAGGPYEQYF	TGTGCCAGCAGCTTAGGTTCGGGAGCGGGGGGCCCCTACGAGCAGTACTTC
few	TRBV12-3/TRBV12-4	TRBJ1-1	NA	CASSGTDSWVTEAFF	TGTGCCAGCAGTGGAACGGACTCTTGGGTTACTGAAGCTTTCTTT
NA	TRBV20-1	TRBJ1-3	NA	CSAAPSGNTIYF	TGCAGTGCTGCACCCTCTGGAAACACCATATATTTT
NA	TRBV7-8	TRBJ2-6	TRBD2	CASSPRLAVAGANVLTF	TGTGCCAGCAGCCCCCGACTAGCGGTAGCTGGGGCCAACGTCCTGACTTTC
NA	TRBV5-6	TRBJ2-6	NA	CASSLDSPRFSSSGANVLTF	TGTGCCAGCAGCTTGGACAGCCCCCGGTTCTCCAGCTCTGGGGCCAACGTCCTGACTTTC
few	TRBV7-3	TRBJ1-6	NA	CASSLAGIVGSPLHF	TGTGCCAGCAGCTTAGCAGGCATCGTGGGCTCACCCCTCCACTTT
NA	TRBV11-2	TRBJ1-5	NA	CAPGRFNQPQHF	TGTGCTCCGGGACGGTTCAATCAGCCCCAGCATTTT
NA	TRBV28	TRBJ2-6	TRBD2	CASSLLSLAGGPSPAGANVLTF	TGTGCCAGCAGTTTACTTTCCCTAGCGGGAGGGCCTTCGCCAGCTGGGGCCAACGTCCTGACTTTC
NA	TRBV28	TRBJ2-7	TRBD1	CASSKTGQGSSSYEQYF	TGTGCCAGCAGTAAGACGGGACAGGGGTCGAGCTCCTACGAGCAGTACTTC
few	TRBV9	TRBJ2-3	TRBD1	CASSVDPGGDTQYF	TGTGCCAGCAGCGTAGATCCAGGGGGAGATACGCAGTATTTT